The 26 T cell receptor beta chains presented below share a single source sample, sequenced in a study of shared clonotypes between healthy human individuals. This table comes from immunoSEQ multiplex PCR, and its TCRdb copy is limited to in-frame clones, with some not included. The sample lists 400,000 to 500,000 clones; 79% were seen once. Material for sequencing was PBMCs. These receptors were taken from a woman in her thirties or forties in good health. Some clones in this sample may be carry-over from other donors' samples.

V is TRBV28 and J is TRBJ1-5, with TRBD1 matching over 9 bases. The CDR3 runs 14 residues. With 6 bases clipped from V and 2 bases from J, the junction kept 2 bases outside the gene matches. The germline CDR1 and CDR2 sequences are MDHEN and SYDVKM. DNA of the CDR3: TGTGCCAGCAGACAGGGGGCGCGCAATCAGCCCCAGCATTTT. Translation gives CASRQGARNQPQHF. The full variable domain, with the rest looked up from reference TRBV28 and TRBJ1-5, is DVKVTQSSRYLVKRTGEKVFLECVQDMDHENMFWYRQDPGLGLRLIYFSYDVKMKEKGDIPEGYSVSREKKERFSLILESASTNQTSMYLCASRQGARNQPQHFGDGTRLSIL.

V usage is TRBV28 and J usage is TRBJ1-2; 7 bases fit TRBD1. Trimming cost V 4 bases and J 0 bases; bases outside gene matches: 11. The CDR3 totals 17 residues. Germline CDR1 and CDR2: MDHEN and SYDVKM. The CDR3 nucleotides are TGTGCCAGCAGTTCCCCAATGGGACAGCAAGCTAACTATGGCTACACCTTC. It specifies CASSSPMGQQANYGYTF.

The rearrangement uses TRBV18 and TRBJ2-4; 7 nucleotides align to TRBD2. CDR3 length equals 14 residues. Germline CDR1 is KGHSH and CDR2 is LQKENI. The V and J ends lost 2 bases and 3 bases, in that order; junction bases with no gene match: 1. Here the CDR3 DNA reads TGTGCCAGCTCACCAACTAGCGTCAAAAACATTCAGTACTTC. Its protein product is CASSPTSVKNIQYF.

V usage is TRBV5-8 and J usage is TRBJ1-2; TRBD1 matches at 7 bases. The CDR3 contains 13 residues. After removal of 2 bases from V and 8 bases from J, the junction contained 6 bases not matched to a gene. The germline gives CDR1 SGHTS, CDR2 YDEGEE. The CDR3 sequence is CASSFLTGTGYTF. The CDR3 DNA follows: TGTGCCAGCAGCTTTCTGACAGGGACCGGCTACACCTTC.

V usage is TRBV29-1 and J usage is TRBJ2-7; D may be TRBD1 or TRBD2 (5 bases each). Looked up from germline, CDR1 is SQVTM and CDR2 is ANQGSEA. V gave up 6 bases and J gave up 0 bases, with 12 bases separating them. The CDR3 has 13 amino acids. This CDR3 is CSVRDGDSYEQYF. The CDR3 nucleotides are TGCAGCGTGAGGGACGGAGACTCCTACGAGCAGTACTTC.

CDR3 bases: TGCGCCAGCAGGGGCGGGTCTAGCACAGATACGCAGTATTTT. Its translation: CASRGGSSTDTQYF. V usage is TRBV5-1 and J usage is TRBJ2-3; D possibly corresponds to TRBD2 (5 bases). CDR1 is SGHRS, CDR2 YFSETQ, per germline. CDR3 length equals 14 residues. V was pared by 5 bases and J by 0 bases, with 10 bases between.

The gene calls are TRBV11-1 and TRBJ1-1, with TRBD1 matching 8 bases. The CDR3 has 13 residues. Looked up from germline, CDR1 is SGHAT and CDR2 is FQDESV (reference sequence). V was pared by 9 bases and J by 0 bases, with 3 bases of the junction left unmatched. CDR3 in DNA: TGTGCCAGTACGGGACAGGTGAACACTGAAGCTTTCTTT. Translating it yields CASTGQVNTEAFF.

This clone showed up just once. V gene TRBV18 combines with J gene TRBJ2-1, with 13 bases fitting TRBD2. The trim removed 1 base at V and 9 bases at J, leaving 6 bases unmatched. The CDR3 covers 16 residues. The germline CDR1 and CDR2 sequences are KGHSH and LQKENI. The CDR3 DNA reads TGTGCCAGCTCACCACGGCGGACTAGCGGGAGCGGTGAGCAGTTCTTC. Its translation: CASSPRRTSGSGEQFF.

This rearrangement joins TRBV28 to TRBJ2-7; either TRBD1 or TRBD2 may supply D (5 bases each). Germline loops: CDR1 MDHEN, CDR2 SYDVKM. The CDR3 totals 17 residues. Trimming removed 1 base at V and 2 bases at J, with 18 bases between. CDR3 bases: TGTGCCAGCAGTTTATCCCTGGCAGGGACCGCTACCTACGAGCAGTACTTC. This translates into CASSLSLAGTATYEQYF.

The chain uses TRBV7-6 and TRBJ2-4, with D perhaps assigned TRBD1 or TRBD2 (5 bases each). The CDR3 has 14 amino acids. Trimming cost V 4 bases and J 7 bases, with 14 bases left between them. Germline CDR1 is SGHVS and CDR2 is FNYEAQ. DNA of the CDR3: TGTGCCAGCAGCTCTGGGGACGTGAGGAACATTCAGTACTTC. Translated, it gives CASSSGDVRNIQYF.

This chain joins TRBV30 and TRBJ1-1; TRBD1 matches at 7 bases. The V and J ends lost 0 bases and 7 bases, in that order; junction bases with no gene match: 5. The germline V gene has CDR1 GTSNPN and CDR2 SVGIG (reference sequence). The CDR3 length is 13 residues. The CDR3 nucleotides read TGTGCCTGGAGTGTGACAGGGAGCGGTGAAGCTTTCTTT. This codes for CAWSVTGSGEAFF.

Remarks on this clone: The sample carries other DNA sequences with the same CDR3. V is TRBV6-6 and J is TRBJ2-5; D tentatively fits TRBD1 or TRBD2 (5 bases each). Trimming removed 2 bases from V and 5 bases from J, with 9 bases in between. CDR1 is MNHNY and CDR2 is SVGAGI in the germline V gene (reference sequence). The CDR3 extends over 13 amino acids. CDR3 in amino acids: CASSYGGGETQYF. The DNA of the CDR3 is TGTGCCAGCAGTTACGGGGGTGGGGAGACCCAGTACTTC.

This sequence joins TRBV5-1 and TRBJ2-7; 9 bases fit TRBD2. The CDR3 length is 15 residues. Looked up from germline, CDR1 is SGHRS and CDR2 is YFSETQ. J gave up 4 bases and V 3 bases, and 8 bases lay outside the gene matches. CDR3 sequence reads: CASSSYSGSSYEQYF. CDR3 sequence (DNA): TGCGCCAGCAGCTCCTATAGCGGGAGCTCATACGAGCAGTACTTC.

This chain uses TRBV5-4 with TRBJ2-1; possible D gene TRBD2, 5 bases. This CDR3 is built from 16 residues. Germline loops: CDR1 SGHNT, CDR2 YYREEE (reference sequence). Trimming left V 0 bases short and J 6 bases short, with 16 bases between. In DNA form, the CDR3 reads TGTGCCAGCAGCTTGGGGGGTGGGAGTCAGAGCAATGAGCAGTTCTTC. It codes for CASSLGGGSQSNEQFF.

The V gene is TRBV4-1, the J gene TRBJ2-7; tentative D call: TRBD2 (6 bases). The germline V and J ends were trimmed by 2 bases and 1 base, with 9 bases remaining between them. This CDR3 is 14 amino acids long. Germline assignment: CDR1 MGHRA and CDR2 YSYEKL. CDR3 amino acids: CASSQLGSSYEQYF. The CDR3 bases are TGCGCCAGCAGCCAACTCGGGAGTTCCTACGAGCAGTACTTC.

The chain combines TRBV18 with TRBJ2-5; a weak D match, TRBD1 (7 bases). The germline V gene encodes CDR1 KGHSH and CDR2 LQKENI. The CDR3 has 14 amino acids. Trimming removed 3 bases at V and 4 bases at J, with 12 bases between. In DNA form, the CDR3 reads TGTGCCAGCTCACCTGGAGGGGGCCGAGAGACCCAGTACTTC. Its protein is CASSPGGGRETQYF.

The chain recombines TRBV27 with TRBJ2-3; 8 nucleotides line up with TRBD2. Germline CDR1 MNHEY, CDR2 SMNVEV (reference sequence). V was pared by 2 bases and J by 1 base, with 5 bases of the junction left unmatched. The CDR3 consists of 16 residues. The CDR3 DNA is TGTGCCAGCAGTTTACTAGCGGGCGCCCGCACAGATACGCAGTATTTT. This codes for CASSLLAGARTDTQYF.

The gene calls are TRBV9 and TRBJ2-5; D is ambiguous. Germline loops: CDR1 SGDLS, CDR2 YYNGEE. The CDR3 totals 15 residues. Trimming took off 4 bases at V and 3 bases at J, with 16 bases between the two ends. CDR3 amino acids: CASSSPYGIEETQYF. CDR3 DNA sequence: TGTGCCAGCAGCTCCCCATATGGTATAGAAGAGACCCAGTACTTC.

This clone was detected once. This rearrangement joins TRBV2 to TRBJ1-1; D gene unclear. V gave up 5 bases and J gave up 4 bases, with 11 bases separating them. CDR3 length: 13 amino acids. CDR1 and CDR2 (germline): SNHLY, FYNNEI. The CDR3 sequence: CASSPARPTEAFF. The CDR3, as DNA: TGTGCCAGCAGTCCTGCACGGCCCACTGAAGCTTTCTTT.

The rearrangement joins TRBV28 to TRBJ1-1; D possibly corresponds to TRBD1 (5 bases). In germline, CDR1 is MDHEN, CDR2 SYDVKM. With 7 bases removed from V and 11 bases from J, the gap between germline ends came to 17 bases. The CDR3 is made up of 12 amino acids. The CDR3 DNA reads TGTGCCAGCACCCTCCAGGAGGGGTTCGCTTTCTTT. Residues: CASTLQEGFAFF.

This sequence joins TRBV19 and TRBJ2-6, with TRBD2 matching over 14 bases. Germline V CDR1 and CDR2: LNHDA, SQIVND (reference sequence). This CDR3 is 18 amino acids long. V was clipped by 5 bases and J by 0 bases; unmatched bases: 3. CDR3 bases: TGTGCCAGTAGTGTCGGACTAGCGGGAGGCTCTGGGGCCAACGTCCTGACTTTC. It codes for CASSVGLAGGSGANVLTF.

This clone has a single count. This chain links TRBV18 with TRBJ2-7; 15 bases line up with TRBD2. Germline V CDR1 and CDR2: KGHSH, LQKENI. V shed 4 bases, J shed 9 bases, and the junction held 1 base outside the gene matches. The CDR3 sequence is 13 residues long. CDR3 in DNA: TGTGCCAGCTCACTGGGACTAGCGGGAGGGCAGTACTTC. It codes for CASSLGLAGGQYF. Drawing the rest from reference TRBV18 and TRBJ2-7, the complete variable domain is NAGVMQNPRHLVRRRGQEARLRCSPMKGHSHVYWYRQLPEEGLKFMVYLQKENIIDESGMPKERFSAEFPKEGPSILRIQQVVRGDSAAYFCASSLGLAGGQYFGPGTRLTVT.

A few counts support this clone. The chain recombines TRBV6-1 with TRBJ1-1, with TRBD1 as a possible D gene (6 bases). CDR3 length: 14 amino acids. Trimming pared 4 bases from V and 7 bases from J, leaving 16 bases between. The germline V gene encodes CDR1 MNHNS and CDR2 SASEGT. The CDR3 loop reads CASSVAGAPNEAFF. The CDR3 region has the DNA TGTGCCAGCAGTGTGGCAGGGGCCCCCAATGAAGCTTTCTTT.

The chain recombines TRBV7-2 with TRBJ1-1; tentative D call: TRBD1 (6 bases). The CDR3 spans 14 residues. Trimming cost V 2 bases and J 3 bases, with 10 bases left between them. In germline, CDR1 is SGHTA, CDR2 FQGNSA. The CDR3, as DNA: TGTGCCAGCAGCTTAAGGGGGTCGCACACTGAAGCTTTCTTT. It is translated as CASSLRGSHTEAFF.

The rearrangement joins TRBV28 to TRBJ2-3, with TRBD2 as a possible D gene (7 bases). Deletions cut 6 bases from V and 6 bases from J, with 16 bases between. Germline-derived CDR1 and CDR2 are MDHEN and SYDVKM. The CDR3 consists of 14 residues. The CDR3 DNA reads TGTGCCAGCAGGTCGGGGGGCCATTGGGATACGCAGTATTTT. Translated: CASRSGGHWDTQYF.

This rearrangement joins TRBV14 to TRBJ1-1; 7 bases agree with TRBD1. In germline, CDR1 is SGHDN, CDR2 FVKESK. The CDR3 is 14 amino acids. V was clipped by 1 base and J by 11 bases; unmatched bases: 10. CDR3 coding DNA: TGTGCCAGCAGCCAAGGTGTCGCCAGGGGGTATGCTTTCTTT. This gives the protein CASSQGVARGYAFF. The full variable domain, its missing parts supplied by reference TRBV14 and TRBJ1-1, is EAGVTQFPSHSVIEKGQTVTLRCDPISGHDNLYWYRRVMGKEIKFLLHFVKESKQDESGMPNNRFLAERTGGTYSTLKVQPAELEDSGVYFCASSQGVARGYAFFGQGTRLTVV.